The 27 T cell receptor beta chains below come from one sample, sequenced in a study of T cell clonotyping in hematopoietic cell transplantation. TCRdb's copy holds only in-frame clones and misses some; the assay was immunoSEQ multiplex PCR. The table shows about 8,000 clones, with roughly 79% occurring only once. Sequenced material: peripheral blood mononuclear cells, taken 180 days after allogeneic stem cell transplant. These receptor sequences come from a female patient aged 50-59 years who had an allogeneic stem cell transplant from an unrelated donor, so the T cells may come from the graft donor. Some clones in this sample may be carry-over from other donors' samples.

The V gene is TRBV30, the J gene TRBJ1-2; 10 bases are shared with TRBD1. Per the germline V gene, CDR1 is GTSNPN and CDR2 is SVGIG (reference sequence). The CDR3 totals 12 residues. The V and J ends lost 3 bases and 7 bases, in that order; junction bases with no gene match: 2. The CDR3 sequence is CAWSRTGGGYTF. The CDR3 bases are TGTGCCTGGAGCCGGACAGGGGGTGGCTACACCTTC.

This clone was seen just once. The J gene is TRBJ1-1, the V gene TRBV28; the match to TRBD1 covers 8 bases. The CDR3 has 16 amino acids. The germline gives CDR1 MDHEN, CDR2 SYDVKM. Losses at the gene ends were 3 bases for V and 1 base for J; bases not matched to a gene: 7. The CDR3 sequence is CASSFTRGQGNTEAFF. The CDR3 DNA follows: TGTGCCAGCAGTTTTACCAGGGGGCAGGGGAACACTGAAGCTTTCTTT.

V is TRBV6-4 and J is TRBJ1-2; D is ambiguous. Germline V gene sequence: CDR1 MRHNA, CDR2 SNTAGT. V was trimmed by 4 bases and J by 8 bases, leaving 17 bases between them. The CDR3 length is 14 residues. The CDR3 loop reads CASSARAGLEGYTF. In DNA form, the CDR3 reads TGTGCCAGCAGTGCTCGGGCCGGCCTTGAAGGCTACACCTTC.

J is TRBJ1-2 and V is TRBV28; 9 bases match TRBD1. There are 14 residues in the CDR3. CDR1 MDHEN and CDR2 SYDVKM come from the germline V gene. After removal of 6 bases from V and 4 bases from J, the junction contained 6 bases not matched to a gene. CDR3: CASRVGTGLYGYTF. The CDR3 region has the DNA TGTGCCAGCAGGGTCGGGACAGGGCTCTATGGCTACACCTTC.

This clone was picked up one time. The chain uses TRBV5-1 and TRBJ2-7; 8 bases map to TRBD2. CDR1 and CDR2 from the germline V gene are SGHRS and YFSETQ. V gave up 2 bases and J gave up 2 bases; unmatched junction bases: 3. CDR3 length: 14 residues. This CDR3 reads CASSFYSGAYEQYF. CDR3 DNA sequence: TGCGCCAGCAGCTTTTATAGCGGGGCCTACGAGCAGTACTTC. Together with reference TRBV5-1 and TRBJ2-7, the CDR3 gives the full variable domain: KAGVTQTPRYLIKTRGQQVTLSCSPISGHRSVSWYQQTPGQGLQFLFEYFSETQRNKGNFPGRFSGRQFSNSRSEMNVSTLELGDSALYLCASSFYSGAYEQYFGPGTRLTVT.

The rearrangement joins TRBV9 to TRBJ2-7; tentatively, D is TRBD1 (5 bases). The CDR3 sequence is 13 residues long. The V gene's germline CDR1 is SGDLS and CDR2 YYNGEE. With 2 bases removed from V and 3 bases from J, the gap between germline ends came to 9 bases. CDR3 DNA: TGTGCCAGCAGCGTCGGAGACAGCTACGAGCAGTACTTC. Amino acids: CASSVGDSYEQYF.

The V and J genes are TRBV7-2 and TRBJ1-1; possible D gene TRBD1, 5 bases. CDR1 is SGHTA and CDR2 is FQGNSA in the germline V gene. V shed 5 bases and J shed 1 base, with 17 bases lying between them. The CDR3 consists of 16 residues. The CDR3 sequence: CASSKYPRAPNTEAFF. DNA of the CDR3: TGTGCCAGCAGCAAATACCCCAGGGCCCCGAACACTGAAGCTTTCTTT. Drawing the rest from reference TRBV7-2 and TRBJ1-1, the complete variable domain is GAGVSQSPSNKVTEKGKDVELRCDPISGHTALYWYRQSLGQGLEFLIYFQGNSAPDKSGLPSDRFSAERTGGSVSTLTIQRTQQEDSAVYLCASSKYPRAPNTEAFFGQGTRLTVV.

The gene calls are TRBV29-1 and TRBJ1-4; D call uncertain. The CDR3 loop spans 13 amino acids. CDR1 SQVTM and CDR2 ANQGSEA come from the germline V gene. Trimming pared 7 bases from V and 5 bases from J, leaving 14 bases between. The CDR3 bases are TGCAGCGGAAGAGGAGGTAGAAATGAAAAACTGTTTTTT. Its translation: CSGRGGRNEKLFF.

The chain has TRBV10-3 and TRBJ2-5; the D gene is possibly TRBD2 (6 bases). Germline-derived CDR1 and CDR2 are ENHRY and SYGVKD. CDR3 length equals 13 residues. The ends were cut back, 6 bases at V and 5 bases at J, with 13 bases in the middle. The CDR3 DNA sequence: TGTGCCATCAGGGAGAGACTAGGGGAGACCCAGTACTTC. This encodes CAIRERLGETQYF.

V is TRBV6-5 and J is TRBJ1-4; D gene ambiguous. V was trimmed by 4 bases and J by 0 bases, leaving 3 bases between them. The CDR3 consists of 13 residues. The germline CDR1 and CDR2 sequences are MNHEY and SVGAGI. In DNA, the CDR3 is TGTGCCAGCAGTTTTCCAACTAATGAAAAACTGTTTTTT. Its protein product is CASSFPTNEKLFF.

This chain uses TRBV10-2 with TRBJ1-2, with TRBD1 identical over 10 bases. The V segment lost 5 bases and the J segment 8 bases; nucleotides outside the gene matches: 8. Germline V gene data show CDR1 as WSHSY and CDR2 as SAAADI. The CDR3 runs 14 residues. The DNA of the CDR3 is TGCGCCAGCAGTCCCGGGACAGGGGTCGGGGGCTACACCTTC. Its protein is CASSPGTGVGGYTF.

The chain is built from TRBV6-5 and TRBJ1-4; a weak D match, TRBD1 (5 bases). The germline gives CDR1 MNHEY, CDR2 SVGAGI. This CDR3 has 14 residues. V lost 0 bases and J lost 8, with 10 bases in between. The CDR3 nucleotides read TGTGCCAGCAGTTACTCGATGGGGGACGAAAAACTGTTTTTT. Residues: CASSYSMGDEKLFF.

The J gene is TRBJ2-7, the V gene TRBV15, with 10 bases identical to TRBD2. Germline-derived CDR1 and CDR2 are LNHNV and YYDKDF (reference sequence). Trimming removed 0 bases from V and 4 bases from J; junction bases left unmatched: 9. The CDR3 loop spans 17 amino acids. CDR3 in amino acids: CATSRDLGASGSYEQYF. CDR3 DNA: TGTGCCACCAGCAGAGATCTGGGGGCTAGCGGGAGTTACGAGCAGTACTTC.

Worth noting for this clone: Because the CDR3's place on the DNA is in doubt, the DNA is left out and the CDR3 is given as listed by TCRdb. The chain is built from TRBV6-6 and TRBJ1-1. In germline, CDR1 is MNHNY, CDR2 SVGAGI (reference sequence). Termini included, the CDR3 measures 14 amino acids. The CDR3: CASSTSGVGTEAFF.

Here the CDR3 reads CASSFRVQETQYF. The CDR3 DNA reads TGTGCCAGCAGCTTCAGGGTGCAAGAGACCCAGTACTTC. This rearrangement joins TRBV6-5 to TRBJ2-5; perhaps TRBD1 as D (5 bases). Germline V gives CDR1 MNHEY, CDR2 SVGAGI. The CDR3 contains 13 residues. The V and J ends lost 6 bases and 2 bases respectively, with 10 bases between them.

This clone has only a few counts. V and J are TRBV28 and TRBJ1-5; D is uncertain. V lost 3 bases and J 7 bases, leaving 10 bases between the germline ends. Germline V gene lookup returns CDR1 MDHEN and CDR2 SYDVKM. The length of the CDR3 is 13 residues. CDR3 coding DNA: TGTGCCAGCAGTTTGGAGGGAGCCCAGCCCCAGCATTTT. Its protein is CASSLEGAQPQHF.

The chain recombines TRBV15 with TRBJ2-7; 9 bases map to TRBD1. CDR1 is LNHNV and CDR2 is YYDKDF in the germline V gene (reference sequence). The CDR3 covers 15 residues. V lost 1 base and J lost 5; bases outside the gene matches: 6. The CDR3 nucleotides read TGTGCCACCAGCAGAGGAGGGACAGGGACCCACGAGCAGTACTTC. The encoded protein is CATSRGGTGTHEQYF.

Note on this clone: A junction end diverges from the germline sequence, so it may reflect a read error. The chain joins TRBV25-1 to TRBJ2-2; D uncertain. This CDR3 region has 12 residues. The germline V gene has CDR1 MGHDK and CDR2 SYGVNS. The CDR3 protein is CASSENTGELFF. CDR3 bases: TGCGCCAGCAGTGAGAACACCGGGGAGCTGTTTTTT.

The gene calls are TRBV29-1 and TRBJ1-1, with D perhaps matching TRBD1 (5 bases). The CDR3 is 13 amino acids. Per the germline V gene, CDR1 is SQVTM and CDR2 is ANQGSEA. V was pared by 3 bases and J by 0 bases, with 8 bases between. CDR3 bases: TGCAGCGTTGATGGGGGTGTGAACACTGAAGCTTTCTTT. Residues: CSVDGGVNTEAFF.

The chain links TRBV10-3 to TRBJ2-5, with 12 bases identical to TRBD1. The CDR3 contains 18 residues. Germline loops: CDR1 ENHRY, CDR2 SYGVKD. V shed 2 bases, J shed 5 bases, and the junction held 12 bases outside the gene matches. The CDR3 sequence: CAISELPGTGGGKETQYF. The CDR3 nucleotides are TGTGCCATCAGTGAGCTACCCGGGACAGGGGGCGGAAAGGAGACCCAGTACTTC.

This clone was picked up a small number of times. The CDR3, as DNA: TGTGCCAGCAGCCAACCCGGAGCGGGATTCAATCAGCCCCAGCATTTT. It yields the protein CASSQPGAGFNQPQHF. The V and J genes are TRBV7-2 and TRBJ1-5, with D hard to call. The length of the CDR3 is 16 residues. V shed 5 bases and J shed 3 bases, with 17 bases lying between them. Germline CDR1 reads SGHTA; CDR2 reads FQGNSA.

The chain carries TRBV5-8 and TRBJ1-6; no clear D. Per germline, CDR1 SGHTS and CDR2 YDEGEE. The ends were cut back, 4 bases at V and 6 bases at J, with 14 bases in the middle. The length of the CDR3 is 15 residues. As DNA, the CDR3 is TGTGCCAGCAGCCCTTCGGTCTACAGTAATTCACCCCTCCACTTT. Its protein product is CASSPSVYSNSPLHF.

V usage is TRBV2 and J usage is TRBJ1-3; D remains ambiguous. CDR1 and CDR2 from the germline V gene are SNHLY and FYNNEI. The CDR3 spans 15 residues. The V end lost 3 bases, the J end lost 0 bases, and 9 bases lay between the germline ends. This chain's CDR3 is CASSETPNSGNTIYF. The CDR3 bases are TGTGCCAGCAGTGAGACACCGAACTCTGGAAACACCATATATTTT.

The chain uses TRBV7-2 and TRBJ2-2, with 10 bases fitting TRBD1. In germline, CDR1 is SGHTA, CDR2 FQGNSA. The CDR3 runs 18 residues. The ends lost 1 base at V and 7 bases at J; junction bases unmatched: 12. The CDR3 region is CASSLVPTRDRGNGELFF. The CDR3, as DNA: TGTGCCAGCAGCTTAGTACCAACCCGGGACAGGGGTAACGGGGAGCTGTTTTTT.

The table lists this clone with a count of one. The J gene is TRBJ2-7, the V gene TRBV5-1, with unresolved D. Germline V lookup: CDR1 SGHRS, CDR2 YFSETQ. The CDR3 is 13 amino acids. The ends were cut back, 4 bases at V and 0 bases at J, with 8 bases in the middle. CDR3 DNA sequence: TGCGCCAGCAGCGCAGGCGGCTCCTACGAGCAGTACTTC. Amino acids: CASSAGGSYEQYF.

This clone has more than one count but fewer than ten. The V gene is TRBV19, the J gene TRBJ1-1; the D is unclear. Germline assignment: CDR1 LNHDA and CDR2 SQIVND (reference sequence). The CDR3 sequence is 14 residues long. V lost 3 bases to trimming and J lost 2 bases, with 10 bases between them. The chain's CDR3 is CASSIDGPNTEAFF. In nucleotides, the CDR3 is TGTGCCAGTAGTATTGATGGGCCTAACACTGAAGCTTTCTTT.

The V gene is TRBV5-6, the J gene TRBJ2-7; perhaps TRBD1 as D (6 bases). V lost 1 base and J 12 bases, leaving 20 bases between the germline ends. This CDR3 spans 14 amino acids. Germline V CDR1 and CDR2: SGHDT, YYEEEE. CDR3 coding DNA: TGTGCCAGCAGCTTGATGGTGACAGGTGGTATGGGGTACTTC. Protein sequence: CASSLMVTGGMGYF.